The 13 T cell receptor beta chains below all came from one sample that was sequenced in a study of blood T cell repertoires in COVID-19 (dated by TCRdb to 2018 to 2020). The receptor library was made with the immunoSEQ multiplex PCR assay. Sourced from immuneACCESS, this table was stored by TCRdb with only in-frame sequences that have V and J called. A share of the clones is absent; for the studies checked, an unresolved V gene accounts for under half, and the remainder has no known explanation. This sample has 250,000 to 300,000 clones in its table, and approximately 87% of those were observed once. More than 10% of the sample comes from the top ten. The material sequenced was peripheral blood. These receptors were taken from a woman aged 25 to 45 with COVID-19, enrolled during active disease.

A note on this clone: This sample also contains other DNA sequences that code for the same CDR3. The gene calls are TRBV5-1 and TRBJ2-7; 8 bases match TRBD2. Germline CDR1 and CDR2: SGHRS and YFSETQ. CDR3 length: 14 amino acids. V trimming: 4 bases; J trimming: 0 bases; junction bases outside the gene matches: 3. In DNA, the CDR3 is TGCGCCAGCAGCCCGAGCGGGGGCTCCTACGAGCAGTACTTC. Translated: CASSPSGGSYEQYF.

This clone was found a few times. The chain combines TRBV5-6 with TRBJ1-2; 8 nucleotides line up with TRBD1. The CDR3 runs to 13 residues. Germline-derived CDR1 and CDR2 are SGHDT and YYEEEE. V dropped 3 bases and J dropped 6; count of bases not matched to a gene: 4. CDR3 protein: CASSWGQDDGYTF. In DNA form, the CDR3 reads TGTGCCAGCAGCTGGGGACAGGACGATGGCTACACCTTC.

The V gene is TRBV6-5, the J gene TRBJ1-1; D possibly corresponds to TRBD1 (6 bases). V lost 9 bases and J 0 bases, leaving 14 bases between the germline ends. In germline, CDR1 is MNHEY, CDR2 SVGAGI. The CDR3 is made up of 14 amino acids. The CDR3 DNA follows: TGTGCCAGATACCACAGGGATTTGAACACTGAAGCTTTCTTT. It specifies CARYHRDLNTEAFF.

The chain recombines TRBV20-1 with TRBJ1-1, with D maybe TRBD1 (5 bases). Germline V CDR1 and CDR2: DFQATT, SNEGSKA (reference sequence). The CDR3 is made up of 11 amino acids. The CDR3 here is CSLGGNTEAFF. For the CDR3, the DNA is TGCAGCCTCGGGGGGAACACTGAAGCTTTCTTT.

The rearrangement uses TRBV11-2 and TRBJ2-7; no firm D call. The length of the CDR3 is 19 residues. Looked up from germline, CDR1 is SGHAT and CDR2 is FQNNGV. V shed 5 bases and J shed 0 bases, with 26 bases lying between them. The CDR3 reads CASSARTVRLSQNSYEQYF. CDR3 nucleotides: TGTGCCAGCAGCGCCAGAACTGTGCGGCTAAGCCAAAACTCCTACGAGCAGTACTTC. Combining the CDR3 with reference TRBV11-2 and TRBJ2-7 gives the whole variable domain EAGVAQSPRYKIIEKRQSVAFWCNPISGHATLYWYQQILGQGPKLLIQFQNNGVVDDSQLPKDRFSAERLKGVDSTLKIQPAKLEDSAVYLCASSARTVRLSQNSYEQYFGPGTRLTVT.

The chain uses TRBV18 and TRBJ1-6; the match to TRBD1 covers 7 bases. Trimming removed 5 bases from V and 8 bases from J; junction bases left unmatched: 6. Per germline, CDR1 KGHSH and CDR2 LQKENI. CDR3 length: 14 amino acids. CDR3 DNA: TGTGCCAGCTCAGAGCAGGGGGATTATTCACCCCTCCACTTT. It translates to CASSEQGDYSPLHF. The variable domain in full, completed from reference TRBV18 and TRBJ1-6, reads NAGVMQNPRHLVRRRGQEARLRCSPMKGHSHVYWYRQLPEEGLKFMVYLQKENIIDESGMPKERFSAEFPKEGPSILRIQQVVRGDSAAYFCASSEQGDYSPLHFGNGTRLTVT.

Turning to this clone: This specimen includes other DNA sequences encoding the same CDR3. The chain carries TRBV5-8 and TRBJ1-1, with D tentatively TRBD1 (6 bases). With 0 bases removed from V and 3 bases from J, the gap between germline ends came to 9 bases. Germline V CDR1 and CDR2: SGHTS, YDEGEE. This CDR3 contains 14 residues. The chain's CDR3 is CASSLGQGHTEAFF. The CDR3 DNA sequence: TGTGCCAGCAGCTTGGGGCAGGGGCACACTGAAGCTTTCTTT.

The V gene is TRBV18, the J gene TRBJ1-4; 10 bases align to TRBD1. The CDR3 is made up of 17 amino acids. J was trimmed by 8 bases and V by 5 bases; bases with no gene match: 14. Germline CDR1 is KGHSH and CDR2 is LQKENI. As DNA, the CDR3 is TGTGCCAGCTCATCTGACAGGGGGCGCCAGGGAAGAGAAAAACTGTTTTTT. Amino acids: CASSSDRGRQGREKLFF.

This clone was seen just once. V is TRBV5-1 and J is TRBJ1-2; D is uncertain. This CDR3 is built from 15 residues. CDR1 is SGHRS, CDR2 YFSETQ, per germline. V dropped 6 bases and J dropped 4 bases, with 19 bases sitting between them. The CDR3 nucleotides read TGCGCCAGCACGTCGGGTCCCTCGGGGATCTATGGCTACACCTTC. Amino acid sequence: CASTSGPSGIYGYTF.

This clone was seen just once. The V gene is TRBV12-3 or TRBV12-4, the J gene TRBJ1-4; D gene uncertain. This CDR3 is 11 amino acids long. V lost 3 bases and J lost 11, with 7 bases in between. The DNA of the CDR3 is TGTGCCAGCAGTTTCGGGATCAAACTGTTTTTT. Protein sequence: CASSFGIKLFF.

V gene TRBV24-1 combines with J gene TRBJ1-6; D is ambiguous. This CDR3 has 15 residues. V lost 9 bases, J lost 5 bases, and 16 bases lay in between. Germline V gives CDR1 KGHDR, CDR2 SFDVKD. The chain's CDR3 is CATPRGGHNNSPLHF. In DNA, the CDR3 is TGTGCCACCCCTCGCGGAGGGCATAATAATTCACCCCTCCACTTT.

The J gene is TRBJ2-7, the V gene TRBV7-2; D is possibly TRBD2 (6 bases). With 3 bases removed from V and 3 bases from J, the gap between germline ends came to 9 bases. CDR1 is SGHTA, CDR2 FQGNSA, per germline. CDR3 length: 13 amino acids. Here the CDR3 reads CASSFGGGYEQYF. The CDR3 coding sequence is TGTGCCAGCAGCTTCGGGGGTGGCTACGAGCAGTACTTC.

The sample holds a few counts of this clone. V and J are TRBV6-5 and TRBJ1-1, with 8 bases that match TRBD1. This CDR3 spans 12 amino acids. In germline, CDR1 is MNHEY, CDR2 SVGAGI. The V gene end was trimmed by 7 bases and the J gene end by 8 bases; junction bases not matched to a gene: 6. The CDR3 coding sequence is TGTGCCAGCACCCCCCGACAGGGGGAAGCTTTCTTT. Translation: CASTPRQGEAFF.